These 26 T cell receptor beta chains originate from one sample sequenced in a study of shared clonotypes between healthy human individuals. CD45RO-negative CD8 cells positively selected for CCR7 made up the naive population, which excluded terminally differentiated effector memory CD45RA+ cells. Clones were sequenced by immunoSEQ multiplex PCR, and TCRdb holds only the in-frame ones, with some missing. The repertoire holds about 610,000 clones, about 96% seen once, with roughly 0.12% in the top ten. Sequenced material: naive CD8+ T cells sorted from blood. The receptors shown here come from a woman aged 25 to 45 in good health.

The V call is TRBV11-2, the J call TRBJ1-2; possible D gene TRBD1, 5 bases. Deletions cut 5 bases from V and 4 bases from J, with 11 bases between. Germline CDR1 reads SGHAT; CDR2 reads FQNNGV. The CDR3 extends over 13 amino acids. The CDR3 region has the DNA TGTGCCAGCAGCGCCGGGACGGCCTATGGCTACACCTTC. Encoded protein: CASSAGTAYGYTF.

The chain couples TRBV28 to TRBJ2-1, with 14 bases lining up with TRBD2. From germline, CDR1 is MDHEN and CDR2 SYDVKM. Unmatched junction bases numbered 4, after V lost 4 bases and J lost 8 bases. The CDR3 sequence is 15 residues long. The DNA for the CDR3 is TGTGCCAGCAGTTGGACTAGCGGGAGGTTTGATGAGCAGTTCTTC. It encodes CASSWTSGRFDEQFF.

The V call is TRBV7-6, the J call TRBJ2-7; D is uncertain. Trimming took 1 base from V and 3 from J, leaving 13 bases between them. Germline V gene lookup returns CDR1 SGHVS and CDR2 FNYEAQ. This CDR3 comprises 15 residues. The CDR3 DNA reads TGTGCCAGCAGCTTAGGGGTAGGGCAGAACTACGAGCAGTACTTC. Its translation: CASSLGVGQNYEQYF.

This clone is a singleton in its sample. In nucleotides, the CDR3 is TGTGCCAGCAGAGCCGGGACAGGAGAGCAGTTCTTC. It is translated as CASRAGTGEQFF. V and J are TRBV5-4 and TRBJ2-1, with 8 bases that match TRBD1. The CDR3 sequence is 12 residues long. Germline-derived CDR1 and CDR2 are SGHNT and YYREEE (reference sequence). J gave up 10 bases and V 5 bases, and 5 bases lay outside the gene matches.

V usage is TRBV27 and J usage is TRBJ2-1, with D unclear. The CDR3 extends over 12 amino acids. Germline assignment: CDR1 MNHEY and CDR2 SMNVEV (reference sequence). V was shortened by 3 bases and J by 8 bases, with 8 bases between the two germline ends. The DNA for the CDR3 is TGTGCCAGCAGTTTTAGTGCCGATGAGCAGTTCTTC. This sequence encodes CASSFSADEQFF.

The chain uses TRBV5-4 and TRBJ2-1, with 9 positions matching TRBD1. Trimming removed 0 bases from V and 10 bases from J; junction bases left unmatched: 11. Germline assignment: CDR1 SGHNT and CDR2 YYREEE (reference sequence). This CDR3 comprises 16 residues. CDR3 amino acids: CASSLDWGQGLQEQFF. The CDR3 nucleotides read TGTGCCAGCAGCTTGGACTGGGGACAGGGATTACAAGAGCAGTTCTTC.

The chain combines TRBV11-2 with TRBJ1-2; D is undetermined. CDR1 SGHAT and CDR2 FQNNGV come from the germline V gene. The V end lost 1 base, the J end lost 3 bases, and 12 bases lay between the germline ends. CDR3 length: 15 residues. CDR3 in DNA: TGTGCCAGCAGCTTAGTTCCGAATGACGACTATGGCTACACCTTC. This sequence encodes CASSLVPNDDYGYTF.

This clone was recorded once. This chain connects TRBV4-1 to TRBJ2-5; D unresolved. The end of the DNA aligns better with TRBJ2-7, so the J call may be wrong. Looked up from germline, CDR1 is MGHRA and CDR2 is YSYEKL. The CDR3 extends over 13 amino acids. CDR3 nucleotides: TGCGCCAGCAGCCAGGAGCCGGACTACGAGCAGTACTTC. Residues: CASSQEPDYEQYF.

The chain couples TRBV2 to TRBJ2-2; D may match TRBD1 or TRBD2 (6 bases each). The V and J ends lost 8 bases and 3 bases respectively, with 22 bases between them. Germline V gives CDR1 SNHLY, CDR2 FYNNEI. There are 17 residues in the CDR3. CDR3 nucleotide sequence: TGTGCCAGCCGGGGGCCCGACCGGGACGCCTACACCGGGGAGCTGTTTTTT. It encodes CASRGPDRDAYTGELFF.

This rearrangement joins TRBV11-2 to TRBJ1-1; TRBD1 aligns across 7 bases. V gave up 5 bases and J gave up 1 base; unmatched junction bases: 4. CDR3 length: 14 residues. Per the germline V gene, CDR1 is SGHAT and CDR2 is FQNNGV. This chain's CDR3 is CASSRGPENTEAFF. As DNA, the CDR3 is TGTGCCAGCAGCAGGGGGCCCGAGAACACTGAAGCTTTCTTT.

The CDR3 here is CASSGPGSTWETQYF. The DNA of the CDR3 is TGTGCCAGCAGCGGACCCGGCTCGACGTGGGAGACCCAGTACTTC. This chain links TRBV11-2 with TRBJ2-5; D gene ambiguous. The germline gives CDR1 SGHAT, CDR2 FQNNGV. The germline V and J ends were trimmed by 5 bases and 5 bases, with 18 bases remaining between them. CDR3 size: 15 residues.

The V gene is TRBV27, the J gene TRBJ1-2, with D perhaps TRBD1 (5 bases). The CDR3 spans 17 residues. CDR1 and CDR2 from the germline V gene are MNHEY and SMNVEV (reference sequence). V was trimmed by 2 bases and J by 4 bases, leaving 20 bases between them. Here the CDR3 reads CASSLKPDGPGGYGYTF. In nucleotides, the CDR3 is TGTGCCAGCAGTTTAAAGCCCGATGGCCCGGGGGGCTATGGCTACACCTTC.

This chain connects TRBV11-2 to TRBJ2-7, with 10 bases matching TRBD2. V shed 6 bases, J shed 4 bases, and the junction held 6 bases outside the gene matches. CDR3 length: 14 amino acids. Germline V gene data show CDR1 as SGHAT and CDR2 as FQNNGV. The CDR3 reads CASRPTSGDYEQYF. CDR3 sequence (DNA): TGTGCCAGCAGACCAACTAGCGGGGATTACGAGCAGTACTTC.

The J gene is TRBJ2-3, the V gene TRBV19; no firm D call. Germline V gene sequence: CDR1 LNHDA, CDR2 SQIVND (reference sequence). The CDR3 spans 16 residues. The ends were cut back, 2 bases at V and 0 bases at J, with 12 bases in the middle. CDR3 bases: TGTGCCAGTAGTATAAACACCCGGTGGAGCACAGATACGCAGTATTTT. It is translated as CASSINTRWSTDTQYF.

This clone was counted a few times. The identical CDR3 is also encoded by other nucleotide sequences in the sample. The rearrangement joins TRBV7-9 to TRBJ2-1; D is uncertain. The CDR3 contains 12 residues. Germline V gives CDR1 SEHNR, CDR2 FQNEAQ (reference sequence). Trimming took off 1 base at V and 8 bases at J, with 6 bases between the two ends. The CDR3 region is CASSLGGDEQFF. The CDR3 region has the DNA TGTGCCAGCAGCTTAGGGGGTGATGAGCAGTTCTTC.

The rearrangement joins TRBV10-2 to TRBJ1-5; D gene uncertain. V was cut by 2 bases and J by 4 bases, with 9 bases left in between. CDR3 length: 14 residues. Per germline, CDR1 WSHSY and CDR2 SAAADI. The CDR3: CASSERPSNQPQHF. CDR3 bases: TGCGCCAGCAGTGAGCGGCCCTCTAATCAGCCCCAGCATTTT.

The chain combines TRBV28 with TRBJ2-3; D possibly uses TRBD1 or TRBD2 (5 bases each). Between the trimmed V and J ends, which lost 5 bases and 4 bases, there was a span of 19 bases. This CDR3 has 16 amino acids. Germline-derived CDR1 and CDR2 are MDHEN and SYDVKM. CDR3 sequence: CASSRSWGTGSDTQYF. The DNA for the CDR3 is TGTGCCAGCAGTCGCTCTTGGGGGACGGGGTCAGATACGCAGTATTTT.

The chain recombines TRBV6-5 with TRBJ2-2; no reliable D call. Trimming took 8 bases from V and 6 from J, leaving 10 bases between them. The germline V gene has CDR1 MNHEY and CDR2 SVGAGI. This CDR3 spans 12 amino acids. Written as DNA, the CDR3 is TGTGCCAGCTCATCAGGCGCCGGGGAGCTGTTTTTT. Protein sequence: CASSSGAGELFF.

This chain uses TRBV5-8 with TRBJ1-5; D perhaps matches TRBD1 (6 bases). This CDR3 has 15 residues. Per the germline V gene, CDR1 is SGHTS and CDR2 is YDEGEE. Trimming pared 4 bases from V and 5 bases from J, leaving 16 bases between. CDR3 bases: TGTGCCAGCAGCGAGACAGGTTGGGGCTATCAGCCCCAGCATTTT. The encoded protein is CASSETGWGYQPQHF. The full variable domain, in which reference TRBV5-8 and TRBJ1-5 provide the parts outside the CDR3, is EAGVTQSPTHLIKTRGQQATLRCSPISGHTSVYWYQQALGLGLQFLLWYDEGEERNRGNFPPRFSGRQFPNYSSELNVNALELEDSALYLCASSETGWGYQPQHFGDGTRLSIL.

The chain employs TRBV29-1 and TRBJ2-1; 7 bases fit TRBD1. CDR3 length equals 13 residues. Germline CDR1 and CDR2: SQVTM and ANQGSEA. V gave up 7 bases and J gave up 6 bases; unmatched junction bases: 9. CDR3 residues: CSETGFTGNEQFF. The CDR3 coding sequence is TGCAGCGAGACAGGGTTCACCGGCAATGAGCAGTTCTTC.

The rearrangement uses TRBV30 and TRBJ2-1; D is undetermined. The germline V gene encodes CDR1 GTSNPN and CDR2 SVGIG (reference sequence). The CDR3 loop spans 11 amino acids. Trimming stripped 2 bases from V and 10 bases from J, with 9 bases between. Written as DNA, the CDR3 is TGTGCCTGGAGTTCCCGTCTAGAGCAGTTCTTC. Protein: CAWSSRLEQFF. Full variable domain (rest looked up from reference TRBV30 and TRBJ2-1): SQTIHQWPATLVQPVGSPLSLECTVEGTSNPNLYWYRQAAGRGLQLLFYSVGIGQISSEVPQNLSASRPQDRQFILSSKKLLLSDSGFYLCAWSSRLEQFFGPGTRLTVL.

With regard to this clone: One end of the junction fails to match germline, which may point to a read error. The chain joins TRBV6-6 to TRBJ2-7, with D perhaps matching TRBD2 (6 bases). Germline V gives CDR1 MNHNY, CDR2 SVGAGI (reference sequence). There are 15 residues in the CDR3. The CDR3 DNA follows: TGTGCCAGCAGCTACTTGCGGGAAGGGACCTACGAGCAGTACTTC. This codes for CASSYLREGTYEQYF.

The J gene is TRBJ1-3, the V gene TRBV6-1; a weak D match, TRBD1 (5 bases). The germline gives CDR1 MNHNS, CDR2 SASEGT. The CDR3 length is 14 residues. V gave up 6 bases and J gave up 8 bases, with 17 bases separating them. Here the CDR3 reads CASRSPFGADTIYF. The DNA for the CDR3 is TGTGCCAGCAGGAGCCCTTTCGGGGCTGACACCATATATTTT.

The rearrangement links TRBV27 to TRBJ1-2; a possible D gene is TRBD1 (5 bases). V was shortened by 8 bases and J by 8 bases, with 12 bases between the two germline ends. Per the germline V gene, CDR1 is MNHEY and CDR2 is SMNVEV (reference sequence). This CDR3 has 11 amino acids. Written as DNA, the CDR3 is TGTGCCAGCGGGAGGGGACCGGGCTACACCTTC. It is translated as CASGRGPGYTF.

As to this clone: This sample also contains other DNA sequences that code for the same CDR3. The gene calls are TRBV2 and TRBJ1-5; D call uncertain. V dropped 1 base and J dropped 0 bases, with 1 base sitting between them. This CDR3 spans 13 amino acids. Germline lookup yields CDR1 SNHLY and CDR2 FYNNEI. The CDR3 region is CASSEGSNQPQHF. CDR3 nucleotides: TGTGCCAGCAGTGAAGGTAGCAATCAGCCCCAGCATTTT.

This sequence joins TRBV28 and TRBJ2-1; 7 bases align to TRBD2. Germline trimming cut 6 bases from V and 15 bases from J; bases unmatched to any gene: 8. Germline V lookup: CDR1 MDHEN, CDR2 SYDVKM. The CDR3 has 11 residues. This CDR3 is CASSPGLVLFF. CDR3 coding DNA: TGTGCCAGCAGCCCCGGACTAGTCCTGTTCTTC.